This TCR beta chain was sequenced for a study of blood T cell repertoires in COVID-19. This CDR3 region has 12 residues. Germline V gene lookup returns CDR1 SNHLY and CDR2 FYNNEI. After removal of 6 bases from V and 12 bases from J, the junction contained 3 bases not matched to a gene. Assay: immunoSEQ multiplex PCR; the TCRdb copy retains only in-frame clones and omits some. This sample has 200,000 to 250,000 clones, with about four fifths found just once. The specimen sequenced was peripheral blood. The rearrangement links TRBV2 to TRBJ2-1; 12 bases fit TRBD1. This TCR came from a man aged 50 to 60 with acute or convalescent COVID-19. The CDR3: CASRGDRGPQFF. The CDR3 DNA follows: TGTGCCAGCAGGGGGGACAGGGGGCCGCAGTTCTTC.